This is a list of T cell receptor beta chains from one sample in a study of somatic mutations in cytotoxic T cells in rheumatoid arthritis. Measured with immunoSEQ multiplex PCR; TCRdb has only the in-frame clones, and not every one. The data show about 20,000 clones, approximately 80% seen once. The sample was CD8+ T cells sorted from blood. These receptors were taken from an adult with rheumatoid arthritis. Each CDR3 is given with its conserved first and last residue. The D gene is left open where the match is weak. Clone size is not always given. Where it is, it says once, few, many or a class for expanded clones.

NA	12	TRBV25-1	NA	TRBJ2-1	TGTGCCAGCCGCCGGGCTTGGAATGAGCAGTTCTTC	CASRRAWNEQFF
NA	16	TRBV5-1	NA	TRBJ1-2	TGCGCCAGCAGCTCGAGGACCGGCAGGGCCAGGGATGGCTACACCTTC	CASSSRTGRARDGYTF
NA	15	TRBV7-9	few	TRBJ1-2	TGTGCCAGCAGCCCACCCGGGGGAAAGGACTATGGCTACACCTTC	CASSPPGGKDYGYTF
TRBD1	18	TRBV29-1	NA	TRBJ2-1	TGCAGCGTTGAGGTTACAGGGGTAGGCGGGCGGACCTACAATGAGCAGTTCTTC	CSVEVTGVGGRTYNEQFF
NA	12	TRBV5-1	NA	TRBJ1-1	TGCGCCAGCAGCTTGGGTAGGGGCGAAGCTTTCTTT	CASSLGRGEAFF
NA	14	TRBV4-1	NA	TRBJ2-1	TGCGCCAGCAGCCACCAGCGCCCCGGTAATGAGCAGTTCTTC	CASSHQRPGNEQFF
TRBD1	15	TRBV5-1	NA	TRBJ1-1	TGCGCCAGCAGCAAAACCCGGGACAGGGCCACTGAAGCTTTCTTT	CASSKTRDRATEAFF
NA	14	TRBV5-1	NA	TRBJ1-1	TGCGCCAGCAGCATTCGGACCGGAGACACTGAAGCTTTCTTT	CASSIRTGDTEAFF
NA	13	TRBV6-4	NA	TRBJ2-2	TGTGCCAGCAGTGACGGGCCTACCGGGGAGCTGTTTTTT	CASSDGPTGELFF
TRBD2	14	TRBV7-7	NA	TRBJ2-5	TGTGCCACCGGCGGGGGGGGTCCCCAAGAGACCCAGTACTTC	CATGGGGPQETQYF
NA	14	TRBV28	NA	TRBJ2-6	TGTGCCAGCAGTTTACTTACTGGGGCCAACGTCCTGACTTTC	CASSLLTGANVLTF
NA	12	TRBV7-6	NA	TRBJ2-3	TGTGCCAGCAGCGATCACACAGATACGCAGTATTTT	CASSDHTDTQYF
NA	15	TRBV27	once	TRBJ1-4	TGTGCCAGCAGCCGGGGACCAGTCACTAATGAAAAACTGTTTTTT	CASSRGPVTNEKLFF
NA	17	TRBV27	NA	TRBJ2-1	TGTGCCAGCAGTTTAACGGATGAACTAGAGATTGGGGGGGAGCAGTTCTTC	CASSLTDELEIGGEQFF
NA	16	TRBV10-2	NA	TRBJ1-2	TGCGCCAGCAGTGAGTCGGGTGGGGGGGGCACCTATGGCTACACCTTC	CASSESGGGGTYGYTF
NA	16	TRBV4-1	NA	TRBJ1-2	TGCGCCAGCAGCCCCTATCTGACAGCTGCTAACTATGGCTACACCTTC	CASSPYLTAANYGYTF
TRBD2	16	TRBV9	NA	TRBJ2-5	TGTGCCAGCAGCGGGGGACTAGCGCAAACTCAAGAGACCCAGTACTTC	CASSGGLAQTQETQYF
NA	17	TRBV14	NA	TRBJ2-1	TGTGCCAGCAGCCAAGACTACCTGGAATTATCCTACAATGAGCAGTTCTTC	CASSQDYLELSYNEQFF
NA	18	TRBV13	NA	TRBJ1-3	TGTGCCAGCAGCTTAATTCGGGCAGGCACCTACTCTGGAAACACCATATATTTT	CASSLIRAGTYSGNTIYF
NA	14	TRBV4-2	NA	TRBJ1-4	TGTGCCAGCAGCCAAGATCGGACCACTGGAAAACTGTTTTTT	CASSQDRTTGKLFF
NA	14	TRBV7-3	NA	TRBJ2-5	TGTGCCAGCAGCTTAACCGGCGGCCAAGAGACCCAGTACTTC	CASSLTGGQETQYF
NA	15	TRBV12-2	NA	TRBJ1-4	TGTGCAACCGAGGGGCCACAGGGGAAGGGCGAAAAACTGTTTTTT	CATEGPQGKGEKLFF
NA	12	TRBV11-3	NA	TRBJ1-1	TGTGCCAGCAGCTACAGTGGCACTGAAGCTTTCTTT	CASSYSGTEAFF
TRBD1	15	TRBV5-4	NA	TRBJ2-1	TGTGCCAGCAGCTCCCGGACAGGGATAGGGAATGAGCAGTTCTTC	CASSSRTGIGNEQFF
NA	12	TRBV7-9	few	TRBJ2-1	TGTGCCAGCAGCTTGTCGTCGAACTTCGTGGTCTTC	CASSLSSNFVVF
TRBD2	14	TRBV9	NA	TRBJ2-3	TGTGCCAGCAGCCCCGGGACGGGGGGAGATACGCAGTATTTT	CASSPGTGGDTQYF
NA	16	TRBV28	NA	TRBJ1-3	TGTGCCAGCAGTATTGGGCAGTTGAGCTCTGGAAACACCATATATTTT	CASSIGQLSSGNTIYF
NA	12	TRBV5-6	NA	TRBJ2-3	TGTGCCAGCAGCTTGGGATATATGAAGCAGTATTTT	CASSLGYMKQYF
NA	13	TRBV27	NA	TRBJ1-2	TGTGCCAGCAGTTGGGGGGGAGGCTTTGGCTACACCTTC	CASSWGGGFGYTF
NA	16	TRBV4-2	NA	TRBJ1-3	TGTGCCAGCAGCCAAGATGGGGAGGGCTCTGGAAACACCATATATTTT	CASSQDGEGSGNTIYF
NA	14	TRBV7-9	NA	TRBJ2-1	TGTGCCAGCAGCTTCGGGAGCTCCTACAATGAGCAGTTCTTC	CASSFGSSYNEQFF
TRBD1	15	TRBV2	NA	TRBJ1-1	TGTGCCAGCAGTGAAGGGACAGGAATAAGCACTGAAGCTTTCTTT	CASSEGTGISTEAFF
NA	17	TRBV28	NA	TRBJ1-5	TGTGCCAGCAGTTCCGGCAGGGAATTTGAGACAAACCAGCCCCAGCATTTT	CASSSGREFETNQPQHF
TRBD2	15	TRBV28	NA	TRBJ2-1	TGTGCCAGCCTAGGAGCGGGGGGTTCCTACAATGAGCAGTTCTTC	CASLGAGGSYNEQFF
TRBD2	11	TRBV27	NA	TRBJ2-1	TGTGGGAGCGGGGGCGGATTGGAGCAGTTCTTC	CGSGGGLEQFF
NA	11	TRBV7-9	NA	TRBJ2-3	TGTGCCAGCAGCTTAGCAGGACCCCGGTATTTT	CASSLAGPRYF
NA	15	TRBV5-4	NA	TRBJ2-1	TGTGCCAGCAGCTTGAAGAGGGAGAGCGACAATGAGCAGTTCTTC	CASSLKRESDNEQFF
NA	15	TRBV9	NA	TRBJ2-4	TGTGCCAGCAGCGTAGGAGACAGAGCCAAAAACATTCAGTACTTC	CASSVGDRAKNIQYF
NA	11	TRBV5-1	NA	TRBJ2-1	TGCGCCAGCAGCTCGCCGCGTGAGCAGTTCTTC	CASSSPREQFF
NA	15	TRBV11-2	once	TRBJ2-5	TGTGCCAGCAGCACCCATCTAGCGTCCGGGGAGACCCAGTACTTC	CASSTHLASGETQYF
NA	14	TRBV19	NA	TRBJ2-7	TGTGCCAGTGGGTTGGAGGTAGGGGGCTACGAGCAGTACTTC	CASGLEVGGYEQYF
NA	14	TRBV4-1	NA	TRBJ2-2	TGCGCCAGCAGCCAAGGGCCCAGGGCCGGGGAGCTGTTTTTT	CASSQGPRAGELFF
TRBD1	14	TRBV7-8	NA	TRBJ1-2	TGTGCCAGCAGCCGAGGACAGGGGGCGCGAGGCTACACCTTC	CASSRGQGARGYTF
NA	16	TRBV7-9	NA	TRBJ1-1	TGTGCCAGCAGCGACCCCGGGACGGACCAGAACACTGAAGCTTTCTTT	CASSDPGTDQNTEAFF
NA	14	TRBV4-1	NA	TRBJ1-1	TGCGCCAGCAGCCAATGGGGACCGAACACTGAAGCTTTCTTT	CASSQWGPNTEAFF
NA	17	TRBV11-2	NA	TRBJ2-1	TGTGCCAGCAGCTTCCCTAGTGAGGGGTGGTTCGACAATGAGCAGTTCTTC	CASSFPSEGWFDNEQFF
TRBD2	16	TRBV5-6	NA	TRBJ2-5	TGTGCCAGCAGCTTGGGTCTTAGCGGGGGGACAGGGACCCAGTACTTC	CASSLGLSGGTGTQYF
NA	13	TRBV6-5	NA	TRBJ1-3	TGTGCCAGCAGCTACAGGGCTGGAAACACCATATATTTT	CASSYRAGNTIYF
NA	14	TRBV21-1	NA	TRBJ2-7	TGTGCCAGCTACCGGGACAGGGCCTCCTACGAGCAGTACTTC	CASYRDRASYEQYF
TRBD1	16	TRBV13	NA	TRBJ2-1	TGTGCCAGCAGCTTCAAAGGGGACAGGGGGTACAATGAGCAGTTCTTC	CASSFKGDRGYNEQFF